Following are 13 T cell receptor beta chains from one sample sequenced in a study of T cell repertoires and HLA-DP antigens. TCRdb's copy holds only in-frame clones and misses some; the assay was immunoSEQ multiplex PCR. The sample has some 110,000 clones; over 90% are singletons. These TCRs' antigens remain unknown. The specimen was CD4+ T cells from PBMCs. All receptors come from a woman aged 18-30 years in good health and CMV-seronegative.

V and J are TRBV11-2 and TRBJ1-5; tentatively, D is TRBD1 (5 bases). V was trimmed by 5 bases and J by 4 bases, leaving 15 bases between them. The germline CDR1 and CDR2 sequences are SGHAT and FQNNGV. The CDR3 runs 15 residues. Here the CDR3 DNA reads TGTGCCAGCAGCGAGGGACTCAAAGGAAATCAGCCCCAGCATTTT. Translation gives CASSEGLKGNQPQHF. The full variable domain, completed using reference TRBV11-2 and TRBJ1-5, is EAGVAQSPRYKIIEKRQSVAFWCNPISGHATLYWYQQILGQGPKLLIQFQNNGVVDDSQLPKDRFSAERLKGVDSTLKIQPAKLEDSAVYLCASSEGLKGNQPQHFGDGTRLSIL.

The rearrangement uses TRBV5-6 and TRBJ2-4; 10 bases are a match to TRBD2. The germline V gene encodes CDR1 SGHDT and CDR2 YYEEEE. The CDR3 sequence is 17 residues long. Germline trimming cut 3 bases from V and 1 base from J; bases unmatched to any gene: 7. The DNA for the CDR3 is TGTGCCAGCAGCTATACTGTAGCGGGGGGTGCCAAAAACATTCAGTACTTC. It codes for CASSYTVAGGAKNIQYF.

As for this clone: Other DNA sequences in this specimen translate into the identical CDR3. This sequence joins TRBV28 and TRBJ2-7; D remains unclear. Germline assignment: CDR1 MDHEN and CDR2 SYDVKM. This CDR3 contains 11 residues. The V end was cut by 5 bases, the J end by 1 base, with 3 bases between. CDR3 nucleotide sequence: TGTGCCAGCAGTACTTCCTACGAGCAGTACTTC. It yields the protein CASSTSYEQYF.

The chain employs TRBV7-9 and TRBJ2-3, with 13 bases identical to TRBD2. The CDR3 covers 18 residues. The V gene's germline CDR1 is SEHNR and CDR2 FQNEAQ (reference sequence). J lost 5 bases, V lost 5 bases, and 13 bases had no gene match. CDR3 nucleotide sequence: TGTGCCAGCAGCCCATACAAAGGGACTAGCGGGACCGAAGATACGCAGTATTTT. Protein product: CASSPYKGTSGTEDTQYF.

This chain connects TRBV27 to TRBJ2-7, with a weak D call TRBD2 (5 bases). The germline V gene encodes CDR1 MNHEY and CDR2 SMNVEV (reference sequence). Trimming took 2 bases from V and 3 from J, leaving 11 bases between them. The CDR3 totals 14 residues. In DNA form, the CDR3 reads TGTGCCAGCAGTTTACGATTTAGCGACTACGAGCAGTACTTC. This translates into CASSLRFSDYEQYF.

The genes are TRBV10-3 and TRBJ2-5, with 7 bases matching TRBD1. The CDR3 extends over 14 amino acids. Trimming removed 10 bases from V and 3 bases from J; junction bases left unmatched: 11. Looked up from germline, CDR1 is ENHRY and CDR2 is SYGVKD. For the CDR3, the DNA is TGTGCCAACTCGTTGCTAGGGACAGAAGAGACCCAGTACTTC. It is translated as CANSLLGTEETQYF.

The chain combines TRBV7-2 with TRBJ1-1; D unclear. CDR1 and CDR2 from the germline V gene are SGHTA and FQGNSA. V was cut by 0 bases and J by 5 bases, with 10 bases left in between. There are 14 residues in the CDR3. DNA for the CDR3: TGTGCCAGCAGCTTAGCACAGTCAAGGACTGAAGCTTTCTTT. Translated, it gives CASSLAQSRTEAFF.

The V gene is TRBV28, the J gene TRBJ2-2; D uncertain. Germline V lookup: CDR1 MDHEN, CDR2 SYDVKM. This CDR3 contains 14 residues. The germline V and J ends were trimmed by 6 bases and 5 bases, with 13 bases remaining between them. The CDR3 protein is CASSPRRQTGELFF. CDR3 nucleotides: TGTGCCAGCAGCCCCCGCCGGCAAACCGGGGAGCTGTTTTTT. The full variable domain, rest sourced from reference TRBV28 and TRBJ2-2, is DVKVTQSSRYLVKRTGEKVFLECVQDMDHENMFWYRQDPGLGLRLIYFSYDVKMKEKGDIPEGYSVSREKKERFSLILESASTNQTSMYLCASSPRRQTGELFFGEGSRLTVL.

DNA of the CDR3: TGTGCCACCAGCAGAGATCGACTGGGGGGAGGGTCCTACGAGCAGTACTTC. Its protein product is CATSRDRLGGGSYEQYF. The genes are TRBV15 and TRBJ2-7; TRBD2 matches 7 bases. The CDR3 loop spans 17 amino acids. Trimming removed 0 bases from V and 1 base from J; junction bases left unmatched: 9. Germline assignment: CDR1 LNHNV and CDR2 YYDKDF (reference sequence).

The V call is TRBV11-3, the J call TRBJ2-1; 8 nucleotides match TRBD2. CDR1 is SGHNT, CDR2 YENEEA, per germline. V gave up 2 bases and J gave up 5 bases; unmatched junction bases: 11. The CDR3 is 17 amino acids. The CDR3 loop reads CASSLRASRAGDNEQFF. CDR3 nucleotides: TGTGCCAGCAGCTTAAGAGCGAGTCGAGCGGGAGACAATGAGCAGTTCTTC.

The rearrangement uses TRBV6-1 and TRBJ2-3; a weak D match, TRBD2 (6 bases). V was cut by 6 bases and J by 2 bases, with 9 bases left in between. Germline V gene sequence: CDR1 MNHNS, CDR2 SASEGT. CDR3 size: 13 residues. Here the CDR3 reads CASRRGNTDTQYF. CDR3 bases: TGTGCCAGCAGGCGGGGAAACACAGATACGCAGTATTTT.

The CDR3 DNA follows: TGTGCCAGCAGTGCAGGAGGGGGGGCAGATACGCAGTATTTT. Its translation: CASSAGGGADTQYF. The chain employs TRBV27 and TRBJ2-3, with TRBD2 as a possible D gene (7 bases). Trimming removed 5 bases at V and 4 bases at J, with 13 bases between. CDR3 length equals 14 residues. Germline-derived CDR1 and CDR2 are MNHEY and SMNVEV (reference sequence).

The chain is built from TRBV6-6 and TRBJ1-1; tentative D call: TRBD1 (5 bases). Per the germline V gene, CDR1 is MNHNY and CDR2 is SVGAGI (reference sequence). The CDR3 totals 13 residues. V lost 8 bases and J 3 bases, leaving 13 bases between the germline ends. The CDR3 nucleotides are TGTGCCAGCGGCAGGGTATCTTACACTGAAGCTTTCTTT. The encoded protein is CASGRVSYTEAFF.